The clone carrying this TCR beta chain was seen just once. Its target is unknown. A read error may account for a junction end that differs from germline. CDR1 and CDR2 from the germline V gene are MNHEY and SVGEGT. The CDR3 loop spans 17 amino acids. TCR beta cDNA was reverse-transcribed from roughly 0.45 ug of total RNA. The reaction used a constant-region primer and ProtoScript II reverse transcriptase. Three-round nested multiplex PCR performed with slightly modified ARM-PCR produced the TCR beta libraries. The two initial PCR rounds, around 11 cycles each, used TRBV1-TRBV30 forward and C-beta reverse primers. TCRdb fed the multiplex PCR reads into MiXCR, producing one record per CDR3 protein. The sample lists roughly 55,000 distinct CDR3 sequences, 60% to 85% occurring once. The record originates from a study of tumor-infiltrating lymphocytes in primary liver carcinoma. Across the study: The study enrolled male and female patients aged 30 to 69 years. Between roughly 4 and 11 cm across, the tumors were all of stage T1-T3 N0M0.

DNA and RNA were both co-extracted from 20-30 mg of bulk tissue that had not been sorted. Study-wide points: Only about 7.5-24% of top clones appeared in all five tumor regions.

The sequencing input was liver tumor tissue from sampling region 2. Subset defined: tumor region T2, inferior pole. The source is a man between 40 and 49 years old with primary liver carcinoma and hepatitis B virus infection. The V call is TRBV6-2 or TRBV6-3, the J call TRBJ2-1, with 13 bases aligning to TRBD2. The CDR3 sequence is CTSRLGTSGKAYNEQFF. In nucleotides, the CDR3 is TGTACCAGCAGGCTGGGGACTAGCGGGAAGGCTTACAATGAGCAGTTCTTC.